A selection of T cell receptor beta chains follows, all from one sample in a study of cytomegalovirus exposure and HLA in healthy donors. Sequencing used immunoSEQ multiplex PCR; TCRdb keeps in-frame clones, though not all of them. The table includes approximately 170,000 clones, approximately 80% detected once. Sequenced: PBMCs. Source of these receptors: a woman between 40 and 55 years old in good health and CMV-seropositive. The CDR3 runs from the conserved cysteine through the conserved F or W. Each record gives: J gene, V gene, D gene, clone size, CDR3 protein, CDR3 DNA. The D gene is left open where the match is weak. Clone sizes are given selectively: once, few, many, or a class where the clone is expanded.

j_call: TRBJ2-2
v_call: TRBV7-2
d_call: -
clone_size: once
cdr3_aa: CASSVTVNTGELFF
cdr3_nt: TGTGCCAGCAGCGTAACAGTGAACACCGGGGAGCTGTTTTTT

j_call: TRBJ1-2
v_call: TRBV19
d_call: TRBD1
clone_size: -
cdr3_aa: CASSPNHSRGFYGYTF
cdr3_nt: TGTGCCAGTAGCCCGAATCATTCCAGGGGGTTTTATGGCTACACCTTC

j_call: TRBJ2-4
v_call: TRBV18
d_call: TRBD1
clone_size: -
cdr3_aa: CASSSQGWRLAKNIQYF
cdr3_nt: TGTGCCAGCTCGTCACAGGGGTGGAGACTGGCCAAAAACATTCAGTACTTC

j_call: TRBJ2-7
v_call: TRBV7-8
d_call: TRBD2
clone_size: few
cdr3_aa: CASSHRTSGAVSYEQYF
cdr3_nt: TGTGCCAGCAGCCACCGGACTAGCGGGGCCGTCTCCTACGAGCAGTACTTC

j_call: TRBJ2-3
v_call: TRBV4-3
d_call: TRBD2
clone_size: -
cdr3_aa: CASSQVGGWADTQYF
cdr3_nt: TGCGCCAGCAGCCAAGTCGGGGGGTGGGCAGATACGCAGTATTTT

j_call: TRBJ2-1
v_call: TRBV14
d_call: TRBD2
clone_size: few
cdr3_aa: CASSLLRLADNNEQFF
cdr3_nt: TGTGCCAGCAGCCTGCTTAGACTAGCGGATAACAATGAGCAGTTCTTC

j_call: TRBJ1-2
v_call: TRBV28
d_call: TRBD1
clone_size: few
cdr3_aa: CASSLMTGAVYGYTF
cdr3_nt: TGTGCCAGCAGTTTAATGACAGGGGCAGTTTATGGCTACACCTTC

j_call: TRBJ1-1
v_call: TRBV6-5
d_call: -
clone_size: -
cdr3_aa: CASLTAAVNTEAFF
cdr3_nt: TGTGCCAGCCTCACCGCCGCGGTGAACACTGAAGCTTTCTTT

j_call: TRBJ2-3
v_call: TRBV18
d_call: TRBD2
clone_size: -
cdr3_aa: CASSQTSGGSTDTQYF
cdr3_nt: TGTGCCAGCTCACAAACTAGCGGGGGAAGCACAGATACGCAGTATTTT

j_call: TRBJ1-2
v_call: TRBV28
d_call: TRBD1
clone_size: -
cdr3_aa: CASSLSGTGGLFYGYTF
cdr3_nt: TGTGCCAGCAGTTTATCAGGGACAGGGGGCCTCTTTTATGGCTACACCTTC

j_call: TRBJ2-7
v_call: TRBV6-6
d_call: -
clone_size: -
cdr3_aa: CASSYRGGVDEQYF
cdr3_nt: TGTGCCAGCAGTTACCGGGGTGGTGTAGACGAGCAGTACTTC

j_call: TRBJ2-3
v_call: TRBV11-3
d_call: -
clone_size: medium-sized
cdr3_aa: CASSPARREAQYF
cdr3_nt: TGTGCCAGCAGCCCGGCCCGCAGGGAGGCGCAGTATTTT

j_call: TRBJ2-5
v_call: TRBV27
d_call: TRBD1
clone_size: -
cdr3_aa: CASRTGGGKTQYF
cdr3_nt: TGTGCCAGCAGGACAGGGGGCGGGAAGACCCAGTACTTC

j_call: TRBJ2-1
v_call: TRBV28
d_call: -
clone_size: -
cdr3_aa: CASSRNEQFF
cdr3_nt: TGTGCCAGCAGCCGGAATGAGCAGTTCTTC

j_call: TRBJ1-6
v_call: TRBV6-6
d_call: -
clone_size: -
cdr3_aa: CASRLDARLPLHF
cdr3_nt: TGTGCCAGCAGACTCGACGCGAGGTTGCCCCTCCACTTT

j_call: TRBJ1-1
v_call: TRBV18
d_call: -
clone_size: few
cdr3_aa: CASSLSRADTEAFF
cdr3_nt: TGTGCCAGCTCACTCTCAAGAGCGGACACTGAAGCTTTCTTT

j_call: TRBJ2-3
v_call: TRBV15
d_call: TRBD2
clone_size: once
cdr3_aa: CATSYGRGTQYF
cdr3_nt: TGTGCCACCAGCTACGGGAGGGGCACGCAGTATTTT

j_call: TRBJ2-2
v_call: TRBV6-5
d_call: -
clone_size: -
cdr3_aa: CASSYSAGPNTGELFF
cdr3_nt: TGTGCCAGCAGTTACTCGGCGGGACCCAACACCGGGGAGCTGTTTTTT

j_call: TRBJ1-2
v_call: TRBV15
d_call: -
clone_size: -
cdr3_aa: CATSREPTSYGYTF
cdr3_nt: TGTGCCACCAGTCGGGAGCCTACTTCCTATGGCTACACCTTC

j_call: TRBJ2-2
v_call: TRBV15
d_call: -
clone_size: few
cdr3_aa: CATSRAQGTRGNGELFF
cdr3_nt: TGTGCCACCAGCAGAGCCCAGGGGACGAGGGGGAACGGGGAGCTGTTTTTT

j_call: TRBJ2-7
v_call: TRBV6-6
d_call: -
clone_size: few
cdr3_aa: CASSYDKYEQYF
cdr3_nt: TGTGCCAGCAGTTACGACAAATACGAGCAGTACTTC

j_call: TRBJ2-1
v_call: TRBV7-2
d_call: -
clone_size: -
cdr3_aa: CASSLGPTTYNEQFF
cdr3_nt: TGTGCCAGCAGCTTAGGTCCTACCACCTACAATGAGCAGTTCTTC

j_call: TRBJ1-3
v_call: TRBV5-8
d_call: -
clone_size: -
cdr3_aa: CASSLGARGGNTIYF
cdr3_nt: TGTGCCAGCAGCTTGGGGGCCCGGGGTGGAAACACCATATATTTT

j_call: TRBJ1-5
v_call: TRBV6-1
d_call: TRBD1
clone_size: -
cdr3_aa: CASSGTGRGQPQHF
cdr3_nt: TGTGCCAGCAGCGGGACAGGGAGAGGACAGCCCCAGCATTTT

j_call: TRBJ2-2
v_call: TRBV29-1
d_call: TRBD2
clone_size: -
cdr3_aa: CSVGTSPGELFF
cdr3_nt: TGCAGCGTTGGGACTAGCCCCGGGGAGCTGTTTTTT

j_call: TRBJ2-7
v_call: TRBV5-1
d_call: TRBD1
clone_size: -
cdr3_aa: CASSLNRGPTYEQYF
cdr3_nt: TGCGCCAGCAGCTTAAACAGGGGGCCGACCTACGAGCAGTACTTC

j_call: TRBJ2-3
v_call: TRBV6-1
d_call: TRBD2
clone_size: once
cdr3_aa: CASSEASGGVDTQYF
cdr3_nt: TGTGCCAGCAGTGAAGCTAGCGGGGGGGTAGATACGCAGTATTTT

j_call: TRBJ1-1
v_call: TRBV19
d_call: -
clone_size: few
cdr3_aa: CASSSQANTEAFF
cdr3_nt: TGTGCCAGTAGTTCACAGGCGAACACTGAAGCTTTCTTT

j_call: TRBJ1-1
v_call: TRBV30
d_call: TRBD1
clone_size: -
cdr3_aa: CAWSVLGQGNTEAFF
cdr3_nt: TGTGCCTGGAGTGTCCTGGGACAGGGGAACACTGAAGCTTTCTTT

j_call: TRBJ2-3
v_call: TRBV28
d_call: TRBD1
clone_size: few
cdr3_aa: CASSFYGQATDTQYF
cdr3_nt: TGTGCCAGCAGTTTCTATGGACAGGCCACAGATACGCAGTATTTT

j_call: TRBJ2-1
v_call: TRBV11-2
d_call: TRBD2
clone_size: -
cdr3_aa: CASSTLAGGRDEQFF
cdr3_nt: TGTGCCAGCAGCACGCTAGCGGGGGGGCGGGATGAGCAGTTCTTC

j_call: TRBJ2-5
v_call: TRBV9
d_call: -
clone_size: -
cdr3_aa: CASSVSLQETQYF
cdr3_nt: TGTGCCAGCAGCGTAAGCCTGCAAGAGACCCAGTACTTC

j_call: TRBJ1-1
v_call: TRBV18
d_call: -
clone_size: -
cdr3_aa: CASSLEGGNTEAFF
cdr3_nt: TGTGCCAGCTCGCTCGAGGGGGGGAACACTGAGGCTTTCTTT

j_call: TRBJ1-1
v_call: TRBV7-6
d_call: -
clone_size: -
cdr3_aa: CASSLLNGQEAFF
cdr3_nt: TGTGCCAGCAGCCTCCTCAATGGACAAGAAGCTTTCTTT

j_call: TRBJ2-2
v_call: TRBV19
d_call: -
clone_size: -
cdr3_aa: CASNRELNTGELFF
cdr3_nt: TGTGCCAGTAACCGGGAGCTGAACACCGGGGAGCTGTTTTTT

j_call: TRBJ2-6
v_call: TRBV5-6
d_call: -
clone_size: -
cdr3_aa: CASSLDQGSGANGLTF
cdr3_nt: TGTGCCAGCAGCTTGGACCAGGGCTCTGGGGCCAACGGCCTGACTTTC

j_call: TRBJ1-2
v_call: TRBV28
d_call: -
clone_size: few
cdr3_aa: CASRSVGYTF
cdr3_nt: TGTGCCAGCCGTAGCGTTGGCTACACCTTC

j_call: TRBJ2-7
v_call: TRBV4-2
d_call: TRBD1
clone_size: -
cdr3_aa: CASSQEARDRGKDEQYF
cdr3_nt: TGTGCCAGCAGCCAAGAGGCGCGGGACAGGGGTAAAGACGAGCAGTACTTC

j_call: TRBJ1-1
v_call: TRBV6-5
d_call: TRBD1
clone_size: -
cdr3_aa: CASSKTGMNTEAFF
cdr3_nt: TGTGCCAGCAGTAAGACAGGGATGAACACTGAAGCTTTCTTT

j_call: TRBJ1-3
v_call: TRBV27
d_call: -
clone_size: few
cdr3_aa: CASSFSAGNTIYF
cdr3_nt: TGTGCCAGCAGTTTTTCTGCTGGAAACACCATATATTTT

j_call: TRBJ1-3
v_call: TRBV19
d_call: TRBD1
clone_size: -
cdr3_aa: CASSPGTGGYTIYF
cdr3_nt: TGTGCCAGTAGTCCCGGGACAGGGGGTTACACCATATATTTT

j_call: TRBJ2-3
v_call: TRBV5-1
d_call: -
clone_size: -
cdr3_aa: CASSFYARSADTQYF
cdr3_nt: TGCGCCAGCAGCTTTTATGCTAGAAGTGCAGATACGCAGTATTTT

j_call: TRBJ2-3
v_call: TRBV4-1
d_call: TRBD2
clone_size: -
cdr3_aa: CASSQAPMGGSDTQYF
cdr3_nt: TGCGCCAGCAGCCAGGCCCCCATGGGGGGGTCAGATACGCAGTATTTT

j_call: TRBJ1-1
v_call: TRBV4-1
d_call: -
clone_size: -
cdr3_aa: CASSQTGSTPPTEAFF
cdr3_nt: TGCGCCAGCAGCCAAACAGGTAGTACCCCCCCCACTGAAGCTTTCTTT

j_call: TRBJ1-6
v_call: TRBV9
d_call: -
clone_size: -
cdr3_aa: CASSVGGGAGGNSPLHF
cdr3_nt: TGTGCCAGCAGCGTAGGAGGAGGGGCTGGAGGGAATTCACCCCTCCACTTT

j_call: TRBJ2-7
v_call: TRBV27
d_call: TRBD2
clone_size: -
cdr3_aa: CASSPLPSGGKEQYF
cdr3_nt: TGTGCCAGCAGTCCCCTCCCTAGCGGGGGGAAGGAGCAGTACTTC

j_call: TRBJ2-1
v_call: TRBV27
d_call: TRBD2
clone_size: -
cdr3_aa: CASIAGTSSSFNNEQFF
cdr3_nt: TGTGCCAGCATAGCCGGGACTAGCTCTTCTTTTAACAATGAGCAGTTCTTC

j_call: TRBJ1-1
v_call: TRBV11-2
d_call: -
clone_size: -
cdr3_aa: CASSFTGMNTEAFF
cdr3_nt: TGTGCCAGCAGCTTTACAGGGATGAACACTGAAGCTTTCTTT

j_call: TRBJ2-7
v_call: TRBV6-1
d_call: -
clone_size: -
cdr3_aa: CASSEGLGGYEQYF
cdr3_nt: TGTGCCAGCAGTGAAGGCTTAGGGGGCTACGAGCAGTACTTC

j_call: TRBJ1-1
v_call: TRBV6-5
d_call: TRBD1
clone_size: -
cdr3_aa: CASRADRFSQAFF
cdr3_nt: TGTGCCAGCAGAGCGGACAGGTTTTCCCAAGCTTTCTTT

j_call: TRBJ1-1
v_call: TRBV29-1
d_call: TRBD1
clone_size: -
cdr3_aa: CSVAGGRNTEAFF
cdr3_nt: TGCAGCGTCGCAGGGGGCAGGAACACTGAAGCTTTCTTT

j_call: TRBJ2-7
v_call: TRBV10-3
d_call: TRBD1
clone_size: -
cdr3_aa: CAIRPTGGGEQYF
cdr3_nt: TGTGCCATCAGGCCGACAGGGGGCGGCGAGCAGTACTTC

j_call: TRBJ2-6
v_call: TRBV21-1
d_call: -
clone_size: few
cdr3_aa: CASSGQNSGANVLTF
cdr3_nt: TGTGCCAGCAGCGGACAAAACTCTGGGGCCAACGTCCTGACTTTC

j_call: TRBJ2-1
v_call: TRBV27
d_call: -
clone_size: -
cdr3_aa: CASRTGGPREQFF
cdr3_nt: TGTGCCAGCAGAACGGGGGGCCCGAGAGAGCAGTTCTTC

j_call: TRBJ2-6
v_call: TRBV19
d_call: TRBD1
clone_size: -
cdr3_aa: CASSSDRGGGANGLTF
cdr3_nt: TGTGCCAGTAGTTCGGACAGGGGAGGTGGGGCCAACGGCCTGACTTTC